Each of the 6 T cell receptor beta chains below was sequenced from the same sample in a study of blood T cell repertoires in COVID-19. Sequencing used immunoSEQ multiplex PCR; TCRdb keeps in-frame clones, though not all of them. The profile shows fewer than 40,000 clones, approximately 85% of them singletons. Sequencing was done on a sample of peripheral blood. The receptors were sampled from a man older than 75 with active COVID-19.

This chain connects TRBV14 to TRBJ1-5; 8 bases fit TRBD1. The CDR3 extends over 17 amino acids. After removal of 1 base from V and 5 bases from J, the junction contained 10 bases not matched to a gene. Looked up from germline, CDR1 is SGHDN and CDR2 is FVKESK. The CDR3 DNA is TGTGCCAGCAGCCAAGGGGGGGGCAGGGGGCTCGATCAGCCCCAGCATTTT. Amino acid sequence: CASSQGGGRGLDQPQHF.

CDR3: CASSLGLAGGADTQYF. DNA of the CDR3: TGTGCCAGCAGTCTGGGACTAGCGGGGGGAGCAGATACGCAGTATTTT. The chain employs TRBV2 and TRBJ2-3; 15 positions agree with TRBD2. J lost 4 bases, V lost 5 bases, and 4 bases had no gene match. The CDR3 loop spans 16 amino acids. CDR1 SNHLY and CDR2 FYNNEI come from the germline V gene.

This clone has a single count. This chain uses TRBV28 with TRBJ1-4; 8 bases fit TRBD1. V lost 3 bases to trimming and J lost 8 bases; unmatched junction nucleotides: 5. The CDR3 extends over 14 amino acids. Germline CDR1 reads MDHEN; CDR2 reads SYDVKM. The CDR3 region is CASSFQDRDEKLFF. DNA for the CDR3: TGTGCCAGCAGTTTCCAGGACAGGGACGAAAAACTGTTTTTT.

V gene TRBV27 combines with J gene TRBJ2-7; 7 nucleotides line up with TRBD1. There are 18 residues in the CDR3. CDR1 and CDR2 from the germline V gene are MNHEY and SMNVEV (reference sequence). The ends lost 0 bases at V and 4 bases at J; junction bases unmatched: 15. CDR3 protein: CASSLSPPGQAYPYEQYF. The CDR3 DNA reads TGTGCCAGCAGTTTATCCCCTCCCGGACAGGCTTATCCTTACGAGCAGTACTTC.

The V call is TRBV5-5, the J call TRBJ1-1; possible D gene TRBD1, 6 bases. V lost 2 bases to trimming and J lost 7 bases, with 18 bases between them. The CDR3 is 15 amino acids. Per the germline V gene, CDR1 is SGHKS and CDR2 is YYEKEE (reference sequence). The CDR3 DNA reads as TGTGCCAGCAGCTTACCCCAGGACAGCCCCGGTGAAGCTTTCTTT. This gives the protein CASSLPQDSPGEAFF.

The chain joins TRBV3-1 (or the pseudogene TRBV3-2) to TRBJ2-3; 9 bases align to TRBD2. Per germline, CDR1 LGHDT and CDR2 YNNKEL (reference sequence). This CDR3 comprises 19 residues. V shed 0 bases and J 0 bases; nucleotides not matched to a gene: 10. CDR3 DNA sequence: TGTGCCAGCAGCCAAGATTGGGGCAGCGGGGGGCGTAGCACAGATACGCAGTATTTT. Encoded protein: CASSQDWGSGGRSTDTQYF.